The 10 T cell receptor beta chains below were found in one sample sequenced in a study of T cell responses to AZD1222 COVID-19 vaccine. The protocol was immunoSEQ multiplex PCR, while the TCRdb copy is restricted to in-frame clones and leaves out a portion. This table holds about 170,000 clones, more than 85% found once. This specimen was peripheral blood, taken on day 0 of AZD1222 vaccination. The source is an adult in good health.

V is TRBV11-2 and J is TRBJ2-1; D gene uncertain. V was shortened by 3 bases and J by 13 bases, with 13 bases between the two germline ends. The CDR3 loop spans 12 amino acids. Germline CDR1 is SGHAT and CDR2 is FQNNGV. CDR3 residues: CASSFWVREQFF. The CDR3 region has the DNA TGTGCCAGCAGCTTTTGGGTTCGAGAACAGTTCTTC.

The rearrangement links TRBV3-1 (or the pseudogene TRBV3-2) to TRBJ2-1; D is perhaps TRBD1 (5 bases). Between the trimmed V and J ends, which lost 6 bases and 9 bases, there was a span of 15 bases. The CDR3 loop spans 13 amino acids. CDR1 and CDR2 from the germline V gene are LGHDT and YNNKEL (reference sequence). The CDR3 DNA sequence: TGTGCCAGCAGGGACCAGGGCTTTGCTGAGCAGTTCTTC. This translates into CASRDQGFAEQFF.

The chain recombines TRBV19 with TRBJ1-5; D is undetermined. CDR1 and CDR2 from the germline V gene are LNHDA and SQIVND (reference sequence). The CDR3 spans 14 residues. V lost 3 bases and J lost 7, with 13 bases in between. CDR3 nucleotide sequence: TGTGCCAGTAGTATCGGTGGGTTCGAACAGCCCCAGCATTTT. It specifies CASSIGGFEQPQHF.

The chain carries TRBV7-6 and TRBJ2-3; TRBD2 aligns across 14 bases. Germline lookup yields CDR1 SGHVS and CDR2 FNYEAQ. J was trimmed by 5 bases and V by 1 base; bases with no gene match: 5. The CDR3 totals 17 residues. The CDR3 loop is CASSLEGLAGAGDTQYF. CDR3 DNA sequence: TGTGCCAGCAGCTTAGAGGGACTAGCGGGGGCGGGAGATACGCAGTATTTT.

This clone was recorded only once. The V call is TRBV19, the J call TRBJ1-5; D is unresolved. The CDR3 spans 18 residues. Germline V lookup: CDR1 LNHDA, CDR2 SQIVND (reference sequence). V lost 3 bases, J lost 0 bases, and 18 bases lay in between. CDR3 loop: CASSILSSSTDSNQPQHF. CDR3 coding DNA: TGTGCCAGTAGTATCCTAAGCAGCTCTACTGATAGCAATCAGCCCCAGCATTTT.

This rearrangement joins TRBV7-9 to TRBJ1-1; TRBD1 might be the D (5 bases). With 5 bases removed from V and 6 bases from J, the gap between germline ends came to 7 bases. Germline-derived CDR1 and CDR2 are SEHNR and FQNEAQ (reference sequence). The length of the CDR3 is 11 residues. The CDR3 DNA is TGTGCCAGCAGCGGGGACTCTGAAGCTTTCTTT. It specifies CASSGDSEAFF.

CDR3: CASSEGPRANQPQHF. In DNA, the CDR3 is TGTGCCAGCAGTGAGGGACCGAGGGCCAATCAGCCCCAGCATTTT. This chain links TRBV6-1 with TRBJ1-5, with a possible D match to TRBD1 (5 bases). This CDR3 comprises 15 residues. V was pared by 3 bases and J by 3 bases, with 12 bases between. Germline assignment: CDR1 MNHNS and CDR2 SASEGT.

V is TRBV29-1 and J is TRBJ1-1, with D unresolved. V was clipped by 7 bases and J by 1 base, with 13 bases between them. This CDR3 has 13 residues. CDR1 is SQVTM and CDR2 is ANQGSEA in the germline V gene. For the CDR3, the DNA is TGCAGCGGAACCACGATTACGAACACTGAAGCTTTCTTT. Protein product: CSGTTITNTEAFF.

The gene calls are TRBV2 and TRBJ2-7; TRBD1 aligns across 8 bases. Unmatched junction bases numbered 8, after V lost 5 bases and J lost 2 bases. Germline V lookup: CDR1 SNHLY, CDR2 FYNNEI. This CDR3 spans 15 amino acids. CDR3 protein: CASSTGQGIPYEQYF. CDR3 DNA: TGTGCCAGCAGTACAGGACAGGGAATTCCCTACGAGCAGTACTTC.

The J gene is TRBJ1-2, the V gene TRBV6-5; 8 nucleotides align to TRBD1. This CDR3 comprises 15 residues. Germline V gene data show CDR1 as MNHEY and CDR2 as SVGAGI. Trimming at V came to 5 bases and at J to 4 bases, leaving 9 bases not matched to a gene. CDR3 region: CASSPARDRSYGYTF. CDR3 DNA sequence: TGTGCCAGCAGTCCGGCCAGGGACAGGTCCTATGGCTACACCTTC.